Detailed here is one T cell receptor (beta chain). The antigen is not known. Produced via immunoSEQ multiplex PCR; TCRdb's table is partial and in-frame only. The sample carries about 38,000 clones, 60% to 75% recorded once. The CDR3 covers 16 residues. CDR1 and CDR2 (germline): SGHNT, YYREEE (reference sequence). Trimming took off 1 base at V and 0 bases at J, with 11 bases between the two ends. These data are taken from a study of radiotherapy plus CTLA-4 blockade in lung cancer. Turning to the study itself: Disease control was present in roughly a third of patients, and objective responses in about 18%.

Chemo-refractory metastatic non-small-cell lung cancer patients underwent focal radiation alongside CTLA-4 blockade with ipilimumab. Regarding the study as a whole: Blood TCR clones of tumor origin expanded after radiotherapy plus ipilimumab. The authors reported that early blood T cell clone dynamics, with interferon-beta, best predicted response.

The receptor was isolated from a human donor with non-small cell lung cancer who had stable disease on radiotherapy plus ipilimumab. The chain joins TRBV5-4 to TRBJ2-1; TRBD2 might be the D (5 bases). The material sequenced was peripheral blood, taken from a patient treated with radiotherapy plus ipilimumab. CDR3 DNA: TGTGCCAGCAGCTTGAAGGCAGGAGGCTCCTACAATGAGCAGTTCTTC. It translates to CASSLKAGGSYNEQFF.